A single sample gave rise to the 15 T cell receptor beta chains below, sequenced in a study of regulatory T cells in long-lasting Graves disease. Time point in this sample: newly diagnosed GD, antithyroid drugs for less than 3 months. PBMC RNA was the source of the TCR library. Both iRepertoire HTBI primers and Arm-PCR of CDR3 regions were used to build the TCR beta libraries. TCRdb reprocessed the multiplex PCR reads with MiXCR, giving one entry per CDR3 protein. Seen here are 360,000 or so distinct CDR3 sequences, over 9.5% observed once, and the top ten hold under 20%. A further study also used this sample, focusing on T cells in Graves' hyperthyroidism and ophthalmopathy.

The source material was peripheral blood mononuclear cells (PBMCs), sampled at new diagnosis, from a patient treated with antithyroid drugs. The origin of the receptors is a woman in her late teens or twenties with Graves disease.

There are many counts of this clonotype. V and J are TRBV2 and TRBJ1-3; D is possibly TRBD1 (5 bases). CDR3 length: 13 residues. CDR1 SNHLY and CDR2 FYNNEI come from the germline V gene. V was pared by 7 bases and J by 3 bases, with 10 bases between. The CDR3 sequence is CASKRGGGNTIYF. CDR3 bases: TGTGCCAGCAAGAGGGGAGGTGGAAACACCATATATTTT.

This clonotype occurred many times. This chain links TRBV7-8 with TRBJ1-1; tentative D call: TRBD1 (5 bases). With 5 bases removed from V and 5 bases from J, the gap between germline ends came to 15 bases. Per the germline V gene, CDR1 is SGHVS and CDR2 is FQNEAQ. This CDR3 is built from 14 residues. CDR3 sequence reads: CASSGRDWGTEAFF. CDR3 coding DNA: TGTGCCAGCAGCGGCCGGGACTGGGGGACTGAAGCTTTCTTT.

CDR3 residues: CASSYGWGGLTGELFF. CDR3 nucleotide sequence: TGTGCCAGCAGCTATGGGTGGGGGGGGTTGACCGGGGAGCTGTTTTTT. The genes are TRBV7-8 and TRBJ2-2, with 7 positions matching TRBD2. The V segment lost 4 bases and the J segment 5 bases; nucleotides outside the gene matches: 10. This CDR3 contains 16 residues. CDR1 SGHVS and CDR2 FQNEAQ come from the germline V gene.

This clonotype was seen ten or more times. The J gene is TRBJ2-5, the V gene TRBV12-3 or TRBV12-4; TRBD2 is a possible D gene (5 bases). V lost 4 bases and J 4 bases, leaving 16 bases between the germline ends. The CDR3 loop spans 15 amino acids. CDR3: CASSSGLASGETQYF. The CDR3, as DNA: TGTGCCAGCAGTTCGGGCTTAGCGAGTGGAGAGACCCAGTACTTC.

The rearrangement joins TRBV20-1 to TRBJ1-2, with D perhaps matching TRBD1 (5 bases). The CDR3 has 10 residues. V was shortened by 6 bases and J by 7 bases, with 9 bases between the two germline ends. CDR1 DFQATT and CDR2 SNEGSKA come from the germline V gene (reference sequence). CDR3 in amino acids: CSAPGFGYTF. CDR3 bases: TGCAGTGCACCAGGGTTTGGCTACACCTTC.

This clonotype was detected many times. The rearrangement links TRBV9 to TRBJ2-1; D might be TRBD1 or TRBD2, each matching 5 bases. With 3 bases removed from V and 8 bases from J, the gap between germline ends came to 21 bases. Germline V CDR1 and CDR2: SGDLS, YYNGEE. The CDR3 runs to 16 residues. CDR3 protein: CASSASGTPKVDEQFF. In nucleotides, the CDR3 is TGTGCCAGCAGCGCCTCCGGGACCCCGAAGGTAGATGAGCAGTTCTTC.

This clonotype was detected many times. CDR3 sequence reads: CSSRTGGLNTEAFF. For the CDR3, the DNA is TGCAGTTCCCGAACCGGCGGATTGAACACTGAAGCTTTCTTT. The J gene is TRBJ1-1, the V gene TRBV20-1; D not certain. This CDR3 is built from 14 residues. V lost 8 bases and J 0 bases, leaving 16 bases between the germline ends. Germline CDR1 is DFQATT and CDR2 is SNEGSKA (reference sequence).

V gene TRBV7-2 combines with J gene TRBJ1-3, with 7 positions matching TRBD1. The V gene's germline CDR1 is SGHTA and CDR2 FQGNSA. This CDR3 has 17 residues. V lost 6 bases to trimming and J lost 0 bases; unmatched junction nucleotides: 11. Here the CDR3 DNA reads TGTGCCAGCAGTACCCCCCGGGGACAGAGCTCTGGAAACACCATATATTTT. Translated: CASSTPRGQSSGNTIYF.

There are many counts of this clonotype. CDR3 bases: TGTGCCAGCAGCTTAGTATGGAGCGGGCAGGCATACGGATACAATGAGCAGTTCTTC. It specifies CASSLVWSGQAYGYNEQFF. The rearrangement joins TRBV7-8 to TRBJ2-1; D might be TRBD2 (6 bases). CDR3 length: 19 amino acids. V was trimmed by 1 base and J by 4 bases, leaving 23 bases between them. CDR1 and CDR2 from the germline V gene are SGHVS and FQNEAQ.

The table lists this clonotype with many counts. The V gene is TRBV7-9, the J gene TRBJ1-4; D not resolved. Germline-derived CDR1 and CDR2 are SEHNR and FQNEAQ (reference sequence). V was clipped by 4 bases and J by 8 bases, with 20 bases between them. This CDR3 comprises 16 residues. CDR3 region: CASSSPPSRLVEKLFF. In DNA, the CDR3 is TGTGCCAGCAGCTCCCCACCTAGTAGGCTAGTCGAAAAACTGTTTTTT.

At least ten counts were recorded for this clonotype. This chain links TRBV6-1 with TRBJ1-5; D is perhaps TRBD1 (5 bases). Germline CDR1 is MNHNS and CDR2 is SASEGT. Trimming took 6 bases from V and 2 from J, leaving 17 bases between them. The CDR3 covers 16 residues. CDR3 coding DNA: TGTGCCAGCAGCCCCGCCAGGGCAAGGGGCAATCAGCCCCAGCATTTT. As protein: CASSPARARGNQPQHF.

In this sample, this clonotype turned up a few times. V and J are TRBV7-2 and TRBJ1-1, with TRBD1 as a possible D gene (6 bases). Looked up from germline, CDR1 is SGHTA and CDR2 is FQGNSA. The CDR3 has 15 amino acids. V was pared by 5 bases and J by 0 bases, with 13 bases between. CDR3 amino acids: CASSLRGGMNTEAFF. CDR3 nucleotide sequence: TGTGCCAGCAGCCTTCGGGGGGGCATGAACACTGAAGCTTTCTTT.

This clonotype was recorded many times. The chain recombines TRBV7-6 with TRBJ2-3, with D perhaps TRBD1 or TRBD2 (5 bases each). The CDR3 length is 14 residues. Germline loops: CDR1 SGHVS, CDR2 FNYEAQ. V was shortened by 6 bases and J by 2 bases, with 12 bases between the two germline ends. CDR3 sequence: CASSLGPDTDTQYF. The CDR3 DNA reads TGTGCCAGCAGTTTGGGACCAGACACAGATACGCAGTATTTT.

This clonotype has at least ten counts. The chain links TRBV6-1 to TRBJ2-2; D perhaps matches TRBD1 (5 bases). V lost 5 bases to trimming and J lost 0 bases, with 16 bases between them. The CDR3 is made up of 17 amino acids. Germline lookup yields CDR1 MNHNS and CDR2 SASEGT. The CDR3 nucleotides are TGTGCCAGCAGTCCTTCCGACAGTACAGCGAACACCGGGGAGCTGTTTTTT. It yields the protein CASSPSDSTANTGELFF.

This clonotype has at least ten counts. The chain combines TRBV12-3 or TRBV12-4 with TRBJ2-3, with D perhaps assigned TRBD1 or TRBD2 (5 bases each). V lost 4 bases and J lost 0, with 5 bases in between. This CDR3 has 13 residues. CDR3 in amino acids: CASSWDSTDTQYF. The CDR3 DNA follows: TGTGCCAGCAGTTGGGACAGCACAGATACGCAGTATTTT.